This is a list of T cell receptor beta chains from one sample in a study of T cell repertoires in aging, cancer and after chemotherapy. Each CDR3 protein is one row after TCRdb ran MiXCR on the multiplex PCR reads. This repertoire shows 6,500 to 8,000 distinct CDR3 sequences, approximately 31% found once; its top ten account for roughly 8%. Sequencing input: blood. The source is a human donor with a blood cancer. Each CDR3 is given with its conserved first and last residue. The D gene is left open where the match is weak. Expanded clones are given a class, and other clones once, few, many or no size at all.

D: TRBD1; V: TRBV6-5; length: 13; J: TRBJ1-2; size: -; DNA: TGTGCCAGCAGGACAGGGGAAGACTATGGCTACACCTTC; CDR3: CASRTGEDYGYTF
D: -; V: TRBV6-1; length: 13; J: TRBJ1-2; size: few; DNA: TGTGCCAGCAGTGAAAACAGACGCTATGGCTACACCTTC; CDR3: CASSENRRYGYTF
D: -; V: TRBV5-4; length: 13; J: TRBJ1-1; size: few; DNA: TGTGCCAGCAGCTTCACGATGAACACTGAAGCTTTCTTT; CDR3: CASSFTMNTEAFF
D: TRBD2; V: TRBV29-1; length: 16; J: TRBJ2-5; size: -; DNA: TGCAGCGCCCAAATACGGACTAGCGGGGGACAAGAGACCCAGTACTTC; CDR3: CSAQIRTSGGQETQYF
D: -; V: TRBV12-3/TRBV12-4; length: 12; J: TRBJ2-5; size: -; DNA: TGTGCTAGTCAAGTTGGGCAAGAGACCCAGTACTTC; CDR3: CASQVGQETQYF
D: TRBD1; V: TRBV29-1; length: 14; J: TRBJ1-1; size: -; DNA: TGCAGCGTGGGCGACAGGGGGCGGAACACTGAAGCTTTCTTT; CDR3: CSVGDRGRNTEAFF
D: -; V: TRBV11-1; length: 16; J: TRBJ2-2; size: medium-sized; DNA: TGTGCCAGCAGCGGCCCGGGACGGCCGAACACCGGGGAGCTGTTTTTT; CDR3: CASSGPGRPNTGELFF
D: -; V: TRBV5-4; length: 16; J: TRBJ2-1; size: -; DNA: TGTGCCAGCAGCAAGAAGGACAAGGGGTCCCACAATGAGCAGTTCTTC; CDR3: CASSKKDKGSHNEQFF
D: TRBD1; V: TRBV5-4; length: 14; J: TRBJ2-3; size: -; DNA: TGTGCCAGCAGCCGGACAGGCCAGTCAGATATGCAGTATTTT; CDR3: CASSRTGQSDMQYF
D: TRBD2; V: TRBV18; length: 15; J: TRBJ2-1; size: -; DNA: TGTGCCAGCTCACCAACCGCGGGGGGGCGCAATGAGCAGTTCTTC; CDR3: CASSPTAGGRNEQFF
D: -; V: TRBV13; length: 13; J: TRBJ2-2; size: -; DNA: TGTGCCAGCAGCCCCCAGAACACCGGGGAGCTGTTTTTT; CDR3: CASSPQNTGELFF
D: TRBD1; V: TRBV6-1; length: 14; J: TRBJ1-2; size: few; DNA: TGTGCCAGCAGTGCAATACAGGGGGGCTATGGCTACACCTTC; CDR3: CASSAIQGGYGYTF
D: TRBD1; V: TRBV5-4; length: 17; J: TRBJ2-6; size: -; DNA: TGTGCCAGCAGCCCTGGCAGGGGGCGGGGTGGGGCCAACGTCCTGACTTTC; CDR3: CASSPGRGRGGANVLTF
D: TRBD1; V: TRBV19; length: 14; J: TRBJ2-1; size: medium-sized; DNA: TGTGCCAGTAGTATGACAGGGTGGTACAATGAGCAGTTCTTC; CDR3: CASSMTGWYNEQFF
D: -; V: TRBV15; length: 15; J: TRBJ2-5; size: medium-sized; DNA: TGTGCCACCAGCAGAGCGCGAGGGGGTCAAGAGACCCAGTACTTC; CDR3: CATSRARGGQETQYF
D: -; V: TRBV27; length: 12; J: TRBJ1-5; size: -; DNA: TGTGCCGGATCGGGGTTCGATCAGCCCCAGCATTTT; CDR3: CAGSGFDQPQHF
D: -; V: TRBV5-6; length: 13; J: TRBJ2-3; size: -; DNA: TGTGCCAGCAGCTTTGCCTCTGCCGGTACGCAGTATTTT; CDR3: CASSFASAGTQYF
D: TRBD2; V: TRBV7-9; length: 14; J: TRBJ2-3; size: -; DNA: TGTGCCAGCTTTGGACTAGCTATCGCAGATACGCAGTATTTT; CDR3: CASFGLAIADTQYF
D: TRBD2; V: TRBV12-3/TRBV12-4; length: 14; J: TRBJ2-7; size: few; DNA: TGTGCCAGCAGTTCGTCAGCGGGGGGCTACGAGCAGTACTTC; CDR3: CASSSSAGGYEQYF
D: -; V: TRBV20-1; length: 15; J: TRBJ1-6; size: -; DNA: TGCAGTGCTCGCGCACAGGGAGGGGAGATTGCACCCCTCCACTTT; CDR3: CSARAQGGEIAPLHF
D: -; V: TRBV15; length: 13; J: TRBJ1-4; size: medium-sized; DNA: TGTGCCACCAGCAGCCGGGAGAATGAAAAACTGTTTTTT; CDR3: CATSSRENEKLFF
D: TRBD1; V: TRBV19; length: 17; J: TRBJ1-3; size: -; DNA: TGTGCCAGTAGTAGATCCGGGACAGGGGTACGTGGAAACACCATATATTTT; CDR3: CASSRSGTGVRGNTIYF
D: -; V: TRBV19; length: 15; J: TRBJ1-1; size: medium-sized; DNA: TGTGCCAGTAGTATGCTTGGAGACTTGAACACTGAAGCTTTCTTT; CDR3: CASSMLGDLNTEAFF
D: -; V: TRBV18; length: 17; J: TRBJ1-4; size: -; DNA: TGTGCCAGCTCTCAAAACCTTTTAATGGCGACTAATGAAAAACTGTTTTTT; CDR3: CASSQNLLMATNEKLFF
D: -; V: TRBV6-5; length: 19; J: TRBJ1-1; size: -; DNA: TGTGCCAGCAGCGGACCGGTCCTAGGGTACAGGACATCGAACACTGAAGCTTTCTTT; CDR3: CASSGPVLGYRTSNTEAFF
D: -; V: TRBV6-1; length: 15; J: TRBJ2-6; size: -; DNA: TGTGCCAGCAGTGGATCCCAGGTTGGGGCCAACGTCCTGACTTTC; CDR3: CASSGSQVGANVLTF
D: TRBD2; V: TRBV5-1; length: 17; J: TRBJ2-1; size: -; DNA: TGCGCCAGCAGCTTCACCGGGACTAGGGGGGTGTACAATGAGCAGTTCTTC; CDR3: CASSFTGTRGVYNEQFF
D: -; V: TRBV18; length: 13; J: TRBJ2-1; size: -; DNA: TGTGCCAGCTCACCAGGGACCGGCGGCGGGCAGTTCTTC; CDR3: CASSPGTGGGQFF
D: TRBD1; V: TRBV11-3; length: 20; J: TRBJ2-3; size: medium-sized; DNA: TGTGCCAGCAGCTTAGGCACCCCATTCAAGACAGGGGCTAGCACAGATACGCAGTATTTT; CDR3: CASSLGTPFKTGASTDTQYF
D: -; V: TRBV6-4; length: 15; J: TRBJ2-2; size: medium-sized; DNA: TGTGCCAGCAGTGACTCAGGGGCGAACACCGGGGAGCTGTTTTTT; CDR3: CASSDSGANTGELFF
D: TRBD1; V: TRBV15; length: 17; J: TRBJ1-1; size: few; DNA: TGTGCCACCAGCAGACAACGACAGGGGGGTCGGGACACTGAAGCTTTCTTT; CDR3: CATSRQRQGGRDTEAFF
D: -; V: TRBV15; length: 15; J: TRBJ1-2; size: -; DNA: TGTGCCACCAGCAGAGAGGGGAACAGGGATGATGGCTACACCTTC; CDR3: CATSREGNRDDGYTF
D: TRBD1; V: TRBV27; length: 15; J: TRBJ1-2; size: -; DNA: TGTGCCAGCAGTCTGACAGGGGGGGGGCTGGGTGGCTACACCTTC; CDR3: CASSLTGGGLGGYTF
D: TRBD1; V: TRBV6-1; length: 14; J: TRBJ1-6; size: few; DNA: TGTGCCAGCTCCCCCCGGCAGGGGGATTCACCCCTCCACTTT; CDR3: CASSPRQGDSPLHF
D: TRBD2; V: TRBV29-1; length: 14; J: TRBJ2-4; size: medium-sized; DNA: TGCAGCGTTTCCCAGCGGGGGGTAAAAAACATTCAGTACTTC; CDR3: CSVSQRGVKNIQYF
D: -; V: TRBV6-1; length: 13; J: TRBJ1-2; size: -; DNA: TGTGCCAGCATGAAAGGGGGTGGCTATGGCTACACCTTC; CDR3: CASMKGGGYGYTF
D: TRBD2; V: TRBV11-3; length: 17; J: TRBJ2-5; size: -; DNA: TGTGCCAGCAGCTTAGGGCTAGCGGGGACCGGCAGGGAGACCCAGTACTTC; CDR3: CASSLGLAGTGRETQYF
D: -; V: TRBV7-2; length: 16; J: TRBJ2-1; size: -; DNA: TGTGCCAGCAGATTAGAGGGGGGTCTCTCCTACAATGAGCAGTTCTTC; CDR3: CASRLEGGLSYNEQFF
D: -; V: TRBV6-5; length: 13; J: TRBJ1-4; size: -; DNA: TGTGTTAGCAGCCCTCAAGGGACTGAAAAACTGTTTTTT; CDR3: CVSSPQGTEKLFF
D: TRBD2; V: TRBV10-3; length: 16; J: TRBJ2-5; size: -; DNA: TGTGCCATCAGTGATAGGACTAGCGGGGGGGGAGAGACCCAGTACTTC; CDR3: CAISDRTSGGGETQYF
D: -; V: TRBV6-1; length: 15; J: TRBJ2-1; size: medium-sized; DNA: TGTGCCAGCAGCGAGTGGGACTTGTCCTACAATGAGCAGTTCTTC; CDR3: CASSEWDLSYNEQFF
D: -; V: TRBV15; length: 15; J: TRBJ1-1; size: few; DNA: TGTGCCACCAGCAGAGATGCAGGGATAAACACTGAAGCTTTCTTT; CDR3: CATSRDAGINTEAFF
D: -; V: TRBV30; length: 15; J: TRBJ1-5; size: -; DNA: TGTGCCTGGAGGAGCCCAGGGGCGAGCAATCAGCCCCAGCATTTT; CDR3: CAWRSPGASNQPQHF
D: -; V: TRBV24-1; length: 15; J: TRBJ2-7; size: few; DNA: TGTGCCACCAGTGATCGTAGAGCAGGGGGGGGCAAGCAGTACTTC; CDR3: CATSDRRAGGGKQYF
D: -; V: TRBV5-6; length: 14; J: TRBJ2-3; size: medium-sized; DNA: TGTGCCAGCAGCTTGGATATTCGGAGAGATACGCAGTATTTT; CDR3: CASSLDIRRDTQYF
D: TRBD2; V: TRBV19; length: 17; J: TRBJ2-5; size: large; DNA: TGTGCCAGTAGTGCAAACTTACTAGCGGGGGGCCGAGAGACCCAGTACTTC; CDR3: CASSANLLAGGRETQYF
D: -; V: TRBV6-5; length: 16; J: TRBJ1-6; size: -; DNA: TGTGCCAGCAGTTACCGCCCAGAGGGCCGGAATTCACCCCTCCACTTT; CDR3: CASSYRPEGRNSPLHF
D: -; V: TRBV11-2; length: 14; J: TRBJ1-4; size: -; DNA: TGTGCCAGCAGCATTGGGACCTCCAATGAAAAACTGTTTTTT; CDR3: CASSIGTSNEKLFF
D: -; V: TRBV19; length: 13; J: TRBJ1-1; size: few; DNA: TGTGCCAGTACAAGGGGCGGGGGGACTGAAGCTTTCTTT; CDR3: CASTRGGGTEAFF
D: -; V: TRBV6-6; length: 14; J: TRBJ1-5; size: -; DNA: TGTGCCAGCCAAGCTGGGGAGGGGAATCAGCCCCAGCATTTT; CDR3: CASQAGEGNQPQHF
D: -; V: TRBV15; length: 14; J: TRBJ1-5; size: few; DNA: TGTGCCACCACCGCAGGCCTCGGTCCGCAGCCCCAGCATTTT; CDR3: CATTAGLGPQPQHF
D: TRBD1; V: TRBV19; length: 15; J: TRBJ2-1; size: -; DNA: TGTGCCAGTAGTGTCCGGGACAGAGCCTACAATGAGCAGTTCTTC; CDR3: CASSVRDRAYNEQFF
D: TRBD1; V: TRBV29-1; length: 11; J: TRBJ1-2; size: medium-sized; DNA: TGCAGCGTCACACAGGGGGGTGGCTACACCTTC; CDR3: CSVTQGGGYTF
D: -; V: TRBV19; length: 15; J: TRBJ1-2; size: medium-sized; DNA: TGTGCCAGTAGTATGGGGACATCCGCCTTCTATGGCTACACCTTC; CDR3: CASSMGTSAFYGYTF
D: TRBD2; V: TRBV14; length: 16; J: TRBJ2-1; size: -; DNA: TGTGCCAGCAGCCAAGCCGGGGGGGGGCGCATCAACGAGCAGTTCTTC; CDR3: CASSQAGGGRINEQFF
D: -; V: TRBV11-3; length: 12; J: TRBJ1-2; size: medium-sized; DNA: TGTGCCAGCAGCTACGACTCCTATGGCTACACCTTC; CDR3: CASSYDSYGYTF
D: -; V: TRBV5-1; length: 14; J: TRBJ2-7; size: -; DNA: TGCGCCAGCAGCTTGGAACAGGCCACCTACGAGCAGTACTTC; CDR3: CASSLEQATYEQYF